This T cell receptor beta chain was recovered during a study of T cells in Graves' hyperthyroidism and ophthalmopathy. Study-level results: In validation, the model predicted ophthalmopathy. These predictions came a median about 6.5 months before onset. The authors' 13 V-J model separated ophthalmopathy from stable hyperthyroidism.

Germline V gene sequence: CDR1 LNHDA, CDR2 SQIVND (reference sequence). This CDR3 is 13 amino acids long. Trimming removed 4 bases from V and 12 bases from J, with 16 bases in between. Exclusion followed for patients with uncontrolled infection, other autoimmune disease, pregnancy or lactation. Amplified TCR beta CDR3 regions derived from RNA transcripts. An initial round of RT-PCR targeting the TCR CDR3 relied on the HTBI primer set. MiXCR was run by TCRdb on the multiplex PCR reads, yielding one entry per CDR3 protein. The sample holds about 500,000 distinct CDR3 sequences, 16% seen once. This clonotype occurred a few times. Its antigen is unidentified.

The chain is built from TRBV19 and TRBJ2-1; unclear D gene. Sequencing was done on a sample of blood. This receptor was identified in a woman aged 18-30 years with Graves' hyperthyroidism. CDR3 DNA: TGTGCCAGTAGTACCCGGACGCGAACACGGCAGTTCTTC. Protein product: CASSTRTRTRQFF.